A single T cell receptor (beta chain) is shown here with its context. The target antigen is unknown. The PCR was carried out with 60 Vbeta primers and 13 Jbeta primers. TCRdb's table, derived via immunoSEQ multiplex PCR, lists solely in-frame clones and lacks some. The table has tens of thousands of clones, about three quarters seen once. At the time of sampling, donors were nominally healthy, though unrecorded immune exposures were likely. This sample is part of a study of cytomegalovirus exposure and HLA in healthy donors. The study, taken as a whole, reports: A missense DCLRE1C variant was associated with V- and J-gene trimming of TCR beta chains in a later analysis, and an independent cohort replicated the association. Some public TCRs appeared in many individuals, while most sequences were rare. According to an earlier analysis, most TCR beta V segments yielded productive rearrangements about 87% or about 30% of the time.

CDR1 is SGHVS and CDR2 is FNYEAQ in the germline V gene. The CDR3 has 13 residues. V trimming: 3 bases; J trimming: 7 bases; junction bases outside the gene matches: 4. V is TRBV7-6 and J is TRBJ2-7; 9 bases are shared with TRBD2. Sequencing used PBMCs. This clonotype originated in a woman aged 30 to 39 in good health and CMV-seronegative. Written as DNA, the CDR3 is TGTGCCAGCAGCTTTAGCGGGAGAGAAGAGCAGTACTTC. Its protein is CASSFSGREEQYF.